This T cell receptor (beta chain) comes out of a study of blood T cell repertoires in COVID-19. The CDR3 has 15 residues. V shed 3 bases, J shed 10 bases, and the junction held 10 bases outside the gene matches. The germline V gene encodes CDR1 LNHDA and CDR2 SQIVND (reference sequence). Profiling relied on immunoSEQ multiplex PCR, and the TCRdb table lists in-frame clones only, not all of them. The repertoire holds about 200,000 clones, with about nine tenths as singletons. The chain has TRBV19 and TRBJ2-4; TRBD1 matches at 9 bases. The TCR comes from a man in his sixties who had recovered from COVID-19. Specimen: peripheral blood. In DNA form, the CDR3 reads TGTGCCAGTAGTATTTTGACAGGGGGAATAGGGATTCAGTACTTC. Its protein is CASSILTGGIGIQYF.